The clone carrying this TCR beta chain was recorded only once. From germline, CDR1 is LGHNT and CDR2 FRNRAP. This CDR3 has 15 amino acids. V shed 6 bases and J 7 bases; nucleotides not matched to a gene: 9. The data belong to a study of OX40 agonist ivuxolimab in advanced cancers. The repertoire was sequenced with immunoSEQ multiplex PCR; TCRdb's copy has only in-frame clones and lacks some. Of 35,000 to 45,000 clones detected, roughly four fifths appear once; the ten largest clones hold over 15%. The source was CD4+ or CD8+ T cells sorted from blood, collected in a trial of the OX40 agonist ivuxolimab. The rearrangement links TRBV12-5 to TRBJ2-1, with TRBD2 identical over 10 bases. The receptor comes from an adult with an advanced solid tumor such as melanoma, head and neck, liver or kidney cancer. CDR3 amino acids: CASGRTSGPGNEQFF. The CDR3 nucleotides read TGTGCTAGTGGCCGGACTAGCGGCCCTGGGAATGAGCAGTTCTTC.